Each of the 3 T cell receptor beta chains below was sequenced from the same sample in a study of early T cells in non-severe SARS-CoV-2 infection. TCRdb re-called the 5' RACE reads through MiXCR, storing one row per CDR3 protein. Among 70,000 or so distinct CDR3 sequences listed, around 13% were seen once. The sequencing input was whole blood. The receptors derive from an adult who was a healthcare worker with PCR-confirmed SARS-CoV-2 infection or an uninfected control (not recorded which).

The chain employs TRBV6-6 and TRBJ2-1; D is uncertain. Trimming cost V 2 bases and J 5 bases, with 7 bases left between them. The CDR3 loop spans 13 amino acids. Germline V CDR1 and CDR2: MNHNY, SVGAGI (reference sequence). The DNA for the CDR3 is TGTGCCAGCAGTTACCACCAGGACAATGAGCAGTTCTTC. Residues: CASSYHQDNEQFF.

Only a few counts were recorded for this clonotype. This chain links TRBV28 with TRBJ1-3, with D hard to call. Trimming removed 6 bases from V and 6 bases from J, with 12 bases in between. CDR1 is MDHEN, CDR2 SYDVKM, per germline. The CDR3 has 13 residues. CDR3 DNA: TGTGCCAGCAGCCGCGGACCAGAAAACACCATATATTTT. Encoded protein: CASSRGPENTIYF.

This CDR3 reads CASSWKGDNEQFF. CDR3 nucleotides: TGCGCCAGCAGCTGGAAAGGGGACAATGAGCAGTTCTTC. The rearrangement uses TRBV5-1 and TRBJ2-1, with D tentatively TRBD1 (5 bases). V was cut by 3 bases and J by 5 bases, with 9 bases left in between. The length of the CDR3 is 13 residues. CDR1 is SGHRS, CDR2 YFSETQ, per germline.